A single sample is the source of the 3 T cell receptor beta chains below, sequenced in a study of T cells in Graves' hyperthyroidism and ophthalmopathy. TCR beta CDR3 regions were amplified from RNA transcripts. First-round RT-PCR with HTBI primers amplified the TCR CDR3 region. TCRdb fed the multiplex PCR reads into MiXCR, producing one record per CDR3 protein. The sample lists 750,000 to 900,000 distinct CDR3 sequences; about 38% were seen once. The material sequenced was blood. These receptors were collected from a man younger than 35 with Graves' hyperthyroidism.

This sequence joins TRBV29-1 and TRBJ1-1; 10 bases fit TRBD1. Per the germline V gene, CDR1 is SQVTM and CDR2 is ANQGSEA. Losses at the gene ends were 6 bases for V and 3 bases for J; bases not matched to a gene: 7. This CDR3 contains 14 residues. The DNA of the CDR3 is TGCAGCGTCGACCTCGGGACAGGGGACACTGAAGCTTTCTTT. Its protein product is CSVDLGTGDTEAFF.

In this sample, this clonotype turned up once. Because it lacks the conserved phenylalanine or tryptophan at the end, this CDR3 is likely a read error. The chain combines TRBV29-1 with TRBJ2-7, with TRBD2 matching 11 bases. This CDR3 comprises 13 residues. Germline assignment: CDR1 SQVTM and CDR2 ANQGSEA. Trimming at V came to 4 bases and at J to 7 bases, leaving 6 bases not matched to a gene. This chain's CDR3 is CSVVAGGLREQYS. The CDR3 coding sequence is TGCAGCGTTGTAGCGGGGGGGCTCCGTGAGCAGTACTCC.

In its sample, this clonotype was seen a few times. V and J are TRBV11-2 and TRBJ2-7; D not resolved. This CDR3 region has 13 residues. Trimming cost V 1 base and J 6 bases, with 10 bases left between them. CDR1 is SGHAT and CDR2 is FQNNGV in the germline V gene. DNA of the CDR3: TGTGCCAGCAGCTTAGCGGGTGGGTTCGAGCAGTACTTC. It yields the protein CASSLAGGFEQYF.